Detailed here is one T cell receptor (beta chain). Its cognate antigen is unknown. UMI-labeled 5' RACE yielded the TRB cDNA libraries. With the 5' RACE reads reprocessed, TCRdb shows one record per CDR3 protein and no DNA. In total, the table holds under 60,000 distinct CDR3 sequences. This specimen belongs to a study of CXCR3-negative and CXCR3-positive naive CD8 T cells. Looking at the study overall: For each library, about 1.5 +/- 0.3 million TRB reads were obtained, around 140 million in total. The study's findings and limits: Comparison of naive CXCR3-negative and CXCR3-positive cells revealed similar TRBV-TRBJ usage, while memory cells differed. Naive subsets displayed similar surface CD5, and TCR strength was inferred from TRB CDR3 properties. Naive CXCR3-positive cells had TRB CDR3s more hydrophobic than those of CXCR3-negative naive cells.

The germline CDR1 and CDR2 sequences are SEHNR and FQNEAQ (reference sequence). This CDR3 is built from 14 residues. The authors gated naive CD8+ T cells as CD45RO-CCR7+CD27+CD95-. V is TRBV7-9 and J is TRBJ2-7; TCRdb outputs TRBD1, but without DNA this stays unchecked. The sample comprised naive CXCR3+ CD8+ T cells from blood. Subset specified: CD45RO-CCR7+CD27+CD95- naive CD8+ T cells expressing CXCR3 (TNR3+). This clonotype originated in a human donor in good health. Some clones in this sample may be carry-over from other donors' samples. CDR3 region: CASSLPQGISEQYF.